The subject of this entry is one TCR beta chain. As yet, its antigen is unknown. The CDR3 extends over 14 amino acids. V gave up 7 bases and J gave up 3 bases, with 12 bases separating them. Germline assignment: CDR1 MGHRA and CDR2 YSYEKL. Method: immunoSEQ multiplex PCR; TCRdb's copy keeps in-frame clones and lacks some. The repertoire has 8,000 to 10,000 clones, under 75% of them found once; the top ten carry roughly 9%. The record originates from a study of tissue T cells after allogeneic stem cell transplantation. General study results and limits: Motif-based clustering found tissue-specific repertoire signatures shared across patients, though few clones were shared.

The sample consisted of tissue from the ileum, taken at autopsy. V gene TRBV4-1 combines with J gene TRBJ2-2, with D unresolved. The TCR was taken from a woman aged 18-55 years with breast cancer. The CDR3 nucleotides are TGCGCCAGCAATACGGGTTGGGACACCGGGGAGCTGTTTTTT. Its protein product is CASNTGWDTGELFF.